The next 32 T cell receptor beta chains were all read from a single sample in a study of blood T cell repertoires in COVID-19. Generated by immunoSEQ multiplex PCR, the TCRdb table keeps only in-frame clones and is missing some. Here the sample spans around 130,000 clones, approximately 84% being singletons. The sequenced sample consisted of peripheral blood. These receptors were collected from a human donor in a cohort sampled during active COVID-19.

J is TRBJ2-3 and V is TRBV27; possibly TRBD1 for D (7 bases). The V end was cut by 5 bases, the J end by 4 bases, with 16 bases between. The CDR3 has 15 amino acids. The germline gives CDR1 MNHEY, CDR2 SMNVEV (reference sequence). The CDR3 reads CASSQGGGRSDTQYF. The CDR3 nucleotides are TGTGCCAGCAGTCAGGGGGGAGGAAGGTCAGATACGCAGTATTTT.

V is TRBV11-3 and J is TRBJ2-1; 13 bases are shared with TRBD2. V was pared by 4 bases and J by 0 bases, with 3 bases of the junction left unmatched. Germline V gene lookup returns CDR1 SGHNT and CDR2 YENEEA. This CDR3 has 17 amino acids. The CDR3 DNA reads as TGTGCCAGCAGCTCGCGGACTAGCGGGAGCTCCTACAATGAGCAGTTCTTC. Protein sequence: CASSSRTSGSSYNEQFF.

The rearrangement joins TRBV6-1 to TRBJ2-1, with 7 bases that match TRBD1. The CDR3 sequence is 16 residues long. The V segment lost 3 bases and the J segment 3 bases; nucleotides outside the gene matches: 8. Germline CDR1 and CDR2: MNHNS and SASEGT. The DNA of the CDR3 is TGTGCCAGCAGTGACCCAGGGGGACGGGGCTACAATGAGCAGTTCTTC. Translation: CASSDPGGRGYNEQFF.

V is TRBV11-3 and J is TRBJ2-1, with D possibly TRBD1 on 5 matching bases. Germline values: CDR1 SGHNT, CDR2 YENEEA. The CDR3 totals 14 residues. V lost 5 bases and J lost 6, with 14 bases in between. The CDR3 loop is CASSLSRASNEQFF. CDR3 DNA: TGTGCCAGCAGCCTTTCCAGGGCGTCCAATGAGCAGTTCTTC.

V and J are TRBV5-1 and TRBJ2-1, with 7 bases fitting TRBD2. This CDR3 has 16 residues. Trimming removed 4 bases from V and 5 bases from J; junction bases left unmatched: 12. Germline V lookup: CDR1 SGHRS, CDR2 YFSETQ. CDR3 bases: TGCGCCAGCAGCCACTCCCTGCGAGCGGGGAACAATGAGCAGTTCTTC. Translated, it gives CASSHSLRAGNNEQFF.

This CDR3 is CASSPSGGLSYEQYF. The DNA of the CDR3 is TGTGCCAGTTCCCCTAGCGGGGGCCTTTCCTACGAGCAGTACTTC. The V call is TRBV19, the J call TRBJ2-7, with 10 bases that match TRBD2. CDR1 LNHDA and CDR2 SQIVND come from the germline V gene (reference sequence). Trimming cost V 8 bases and J 1 base; bases outside gene matches: 8. This CDR3 contains 15 residues. The full variable domain, in which reference TRBV19 and TRBJ2-7 provide the parts outside the CDR3, is DGGITQSPKYLFRKEGQNVTLSCEQNLNHDAMYWYRQDPGQGLRLIYYSQIVNDFQKGDIAEGYSVSREKKESFPLTVTSAQKNPTAFYLCASSPSGGLSYEQYFGPGTRLTVT.

V gene TRBV30 combines with J gene TRBJ2-1; 8 bases fit TRBD2. Germline CDR1 is GTSNPN and CDR2 is SVGIG (reference sequence). Losses at the gene ends were 7 bases for V and 4 bases for J; bases not matched to a gene: 9. The CDR3 extends over 14 amino acids. CDR3 sequence: CASRTSLNYNEQFF. CDR3 bases: TGTGCCTCCCGGACTAGCCTTAATTACAATGAGCAGTTCTTC.

This clone has a handful of counts. The chain combines TRBV5-1 with TRBJ2-3; perhaps TRBD2 as D (6 bases). The V end lost 2 bases, the J end lost 6 bases, and 13 bases lay between the germline ends. CDR1 is SGHRS and CDR2 is YFSETQ in the germline V gene. The CDR3 is 14 amino acids. The CDR3 region is CASSLRLATDTQYF. The CDR3 region has the DNA TGCGCCAGCAGCTTAAGGCTAGCGACCGATACGCAGTATTTT.

The CDR3, as DNA: TGTGCCACCAGCTCTGGGGCCCAAGAGACCCAGTACTTC. This codes for CATSSGAQETQYF. V is TRBV24-1 and J is TRBJ2-5, with a possible D match to TRBD1 (5 bases). The V end lost 7 bases, the J end lost 1 base, and 9 bases lay between the germline ends. From germline, CDR1 is KGHDR and CDR2 SFDVKD. The CDR3 length is 13 residues.

This chain connects TRBV7-2 to TRBJ2-1; TRBD1 is a possible D gene (10 bases). V was clipped by 5 bases and J by 9 bases, with 29 bases between them. Germline V lookup: CDR1 SGHTA, CDR2 FQGNSA. The CDR3 sequence is 18 residues long. CDR3 sequence (DNA): TGTGCCAGCAGCCGCGGACGAGGACAGGGGGTACTAGCGGGTGAGCAGTTCTTC. Translating it yields CASSRGRGQGVLAGEQFF. Together with reference TRBV7-2 and TRBJ2-1, the CDR3 gives the full variable domain: GAGVSQSPSNKVTEKGKDVELRCDPISGHTALYWYRQSLGQGLEFLIYFQGNSAPDKSGLPSDRFSAERTGGSVSTLTIQRTQQEDSAVYLCASSRGRGQGVLAGEQFFGPGTRLTVL.

This rearrangement joins TRBV7-2 to TRBJ2-5; TRBD1 might be the D (7 bases). The J call may be mistaken, given a closer DNA end match to TRBJ2-7. The CDR3 sequence is 13 residues long. Germline CDR1 reads SGHTA; CDR2 reads FQGNSA. In nucleotides, the CDR3 is TGTGCCGTTTCCCGGGGGACAGCCTACGAGCAGTACTTC. This translates into CAVSRGTAYEQYF.

CDR3: CASGGGARVADTQYF. CDR3 DNA sequence: TGTGCCAGCGGTGGCGGGGCCAGGGTGGCAGATACGCAGTATTTT. The V and J genes are TRBV5-6 and TRBJ2-3; maybe TRBD2 (6 bases). The germline gives CDR1 SGHDT, CDR2 YYEEEE. This CDR3 region has 15 residues. The V end was cut by 7 bases, the J end by 4 bases, with 19 bases between.

The rearrangement joins TRBV15 to TRBJ2-7; 9 nucleotides match TRBD2. Germline CDR1 is LNHNV and CDR2 is YYDKDF (reference sequence). The CDR3 length is 18 residues. V lost 4 bases and J lost 0; bases outside the gene matches: 13. In DNA form, the CDR3 reads TGTGCCACCAGCATCCGTAATGCTCTTAGCGGGGGCTCCTACGAGCAGTACTTC. This translates into CATSIRNALSGGSYEQYF.

The chain recombines TRBV3-1 (or the pseudogene TRBV3-2) with TRBJ1-2, with unresolved D. CDR1 and CDR2 (germline): LGHDT, YNNKEL (reference sequence). This CDR3 has 14 amino acids. The germline V and J ends were trimmed by 0 bases and 7 bases, with 12 bases remaining between them. Here the CDR3 reads CASSQDSAGFGYTF. The CDR3 coding sequence is TGTGCCAGCAGCCAAGACAGTGCGGGTTTTGGCTACACCTTC.

The chain has TRBV6-5 and TRBJ2-1; D unclear. This CDR3 has 12 amino acids. The germline V gene has CDR1 MNHEY and CDR2 SVGAGI. V lost 6 bases and J lost 5, with 8 bases in between. In DNA, the CDR3 is TGTGCCAGCAGGGAGACGGACAATGAGCAGTTCTTC. Its protein product is CASRETDNEQFF.

V is TRBV11-2 and J is TRBJ2-7, with D possibly being TRBD2 (7 bases). Germline CDR1 is SGHAT and CDR2 is FQNNGV. CDR3 length equals 15 residues. Trimming shortened V by 5 bases and J by 1 base, and 15 bases separated the two germline ends. In DNA form, the CDR3 reads TGTGCCAGCAGCAGGGGGGCTAGCGGATCCTACGAGCAGTACTTC. Translating gives CASSRGASGSYEQYF. Using reference TRBV11-2 and TRBJ2-7 for the parts outside the CDR3, the full variable domain is EAGVAQSPRYKIIEKRQSVAFWCNPISGHATLYWYQQILGQGPKLLIQFQNNGVVDDSQLPKDRFSAERLKGVDSTLKIQPAKLEDSAVYLCASSRGASGSYEQYFGPGTRLTVT.

The CDR3 reads CASSRPSGVSGANVLTF. DNA of the CDR3: TGTGCCAGCAGCCGACCCAGCGGGGTCTCTGGGGCCAACGTCCTGACTTTC. This chain uses TRBV13 with TRBJ2-6; 7 bases match TRBD2. CDR1 and CDR2 (germline): PRHDT, FYEKMQ (reference sequence). Trimming cost V 5 bases and J 0 bases; bases outside gene matches: 7. The CDR3 covers 17 residues.

The chain uses TRBV7-6 and TRBJ2-1, with D possibly being TRBD1 (5 bases). Looked up from germline, CDR1 is SGHVS and CDR2 is FNYEAQ. The V end was cut by 1 base, the J end by 0 bases, with 10 bases between. The CDR3 runs 16 residues. The CDR3 coding sequence is TGTGCCAGCAGCTTAGTCCCCAGGGACTCCTACAATGAGCAGTTCTTC. Its translation is CASSLVPRDSYNEQFF.

This sequence joins TRBV29-1 and TRBJ1-1; no clear D gene. In germline, CDR1 is SQVTM, CDR2 ANQGSEA. This CDR3 has 13 amino acids. V shed 3 bases and J shed 0 bases, with 8 bases lying between them. This chain's CDR3 is CSVDSGVNTEAFF. The CDR3 DNA sequence: TGCAGCGTTGACTCGGGAGTGAACACTGAAGCTTTCTTT.

CDR3 loop: CASSQDRAGTQYF. CDR3 DNA: TGTGCCAGCAGCCAAGATCGGGCGGGGACCCAGTACTTC. This chain connects TRBV3-1 (or the pseudogene TRBV3-2) to TRBJ2-5, with D tentatively TRBD2 (5 bases). Germline lookup yields CDR1 LGHDT and CDR2 YNNKEL (reference sequence). CDR3 length equals 13 residues. V was trimmed by 0 bases and J by 7 bases, leaving 9 bases between them.

The chain joins TRBV5-4 to TRBJ2-7; 11 bases align to TRBD1. The CDR3 runs 16 residues. The V gene's germline CDR1 is SGHNT and CDR2 YYREEE (reference sequence). With 3 bases clipped from V and 6 bases from J, the junction kept 11 bases outside the gene matches. This CDR3 reads CASSWTPGQGGLEQYF. The CDR3, as DNA: TGTGCCAGCAGCTGGACCCCGGGACAGGGGGGTCTCGAGCAGTACTTC. Drawing the rest from reference TRBV5-4 and TRBJ2-7, the complete variable domain is ETGVTQSPTHLIKTRGQQVTLRCSSQSGHNTVSWYQQALGQGPQFIFQYYREEENGRGNFPPRFSGLQFPNYSSELNVNALELDDSALYLCASSWTPGQGGLEQYFGPGTRLTVT.

The chain recombines TRBV24-1 with TRBJ2-2, with 7 bases identical to TRBD1. J was trimmed by 1 base and V by 5 bases; bases with no gene match: 9. This CDR3 has 17 amino acids. From germline, CDR1 is KGHDR and CDR2 SFDVKD. CDR3 region: CATSARQGPWNTGELFF. In DNA form, the CDR3 reads TGTGCCACCAGTGCCCGACAGGGTCCGTGGAACACCGGGGAGCTGTTTTTT.

The chain recombines TRBV12-3 or TRBV12-4 with TRBJ2-7; TRBD2 might be the D (6 bases). V was trimmed by 7 bases and J by 3 bases, leaving 10 bases between them. The CDR3 has 12 residues. In DNA, the CDR3 is TGTGCCAGCAAGATGGGGGGCTACGAGCAGTACTTC. As protein: CASKMGGYEQYF.

This chain links TRBV7-5 with TRBJ1-4. TRBV7-5 is described as a pseudogene. This CDR3 spans 15 amino acids. CDR3 coding DNA: TGTGCCAGAAGCCCCGAGGGTGCAACTAATGAAAAACTGTTTTTT. Amino acid sequence: CARSPEGATNEKLFF.

Only a few counts were recorded for this clone. This rearrangement joins TRBV7-8 to TRBJ1-5; the D gene is possibly TRBD1 (6 bases). The CDR3 extends over 14 amino acids. Germline assignment: CDR1 SGHVS and CDR2 FQNEAQ. V lost 5 bases to trimming and J lost 9 bases, with 17 bases between them. CDR3: CASSPSRGKGPQHF. CDR3 DNA: TGTGCCAGCAGCCCCAGCAGGGGCAAAGGGCCCCAGCATTTT.

V gene TRBV27 combines with J gene TRBJ2-2, with D hard to call. The length of the CDR3 is 13 residues. Trimming removed 3 bases from V and 7 bases from J, with 9 bases in between. Germline CDR1 is MNHEY and CDR2 is SMNVEV (reference sequence). The DNA for the CDR3 is TGTGCCAGCAGTTTCCAGCGCGGCGGGGAGCTGTTTTTT. Amino acid sequence: CASSFQRGGELFF.

This sequence joins TRBV5-1 and TRBJ2-5, with D tentatively TRBD2 (6 bases). V was pared by 1 base and J by 3 bases, with 22 bases between. Per the germline V gene, CDR1 is SGHRS and CDR2 is YFSETQ. CDR3 length: 18 residues. The DNA of the CDR3 is TGCGCCAGCAGCTTGCCGCCGCTGACTAGTGGAGGAAAAGAGACCCAGTACTTC. Its translation: CASSLPPLTSGGKETQYF. The variable domain in full, completed from reference TRBV5-1 and TRBJ2-5, reads KAGVTQTPRYLIKTRGQQVTLSCSPISGHRSVSWYQQTPGQGLQFLFEYFSETQRNKGNFPGRFSGRQFSNSRSEMNVSTLELGDSALYLCASSLPPLTSGGKETQYFGPGTRLLVL.

The chain links TRBV19 to TRBJ1-5; the match to TRBD1 covers 8 bases. Germline-derived CDR1 and CDR2 are LNHDA and SQIVND (reference sequence). The CDR3 sequence is 17 residues long. The V gene end was trimmed by 3 bases and the J gene end by 1 base; junction bases not matched to a gene: 8. The CDR3 here is CASSIRTGWTSNQPQHF. The DNA of the CDR3 is TGTGCCAGTAGTATTCGGACAGGGTGGACGAGCAATCAGCCCCAGCATTTT.

The V gene is TRBV9, the J gene TRBJ2-3; 8 nucleotides align to TRBD2. V dropped 10 bases and J dropped 4; count of bases not matched to a gene: 11. CDR1 and CDR2 (germline): SGDLS, YYNGEE. This CDR3 has 14 residues. This chain's CDR3 is CASKRGGSSDTQYF. CDR3 DNA sequence: TGTGCCTCTAAACGGGGGGGATCCTCAGATACGCAGTATTTT.

The sample holds one count of this clone. The chain recombines TRBV25-1 with TRBJ2-5; TRBD2 might be the D (5 bases). Germline CDR1 MGHDK, CDR2 SYGVNS. V gave up 6 bases and J gave up 2 bases, with 13 bases separating them. This CDR3 has 14 amino acids. The CDR3, as DNA: TGTGCCAGCAGACGGGCAGGAGGTCAAGAGACCCAGTACTTC. Its translation is CASRRAGGQETQYF.

Here the CDR3 DNA reads TGCAGCGTTGAAGATCGGGGCAGGGGGGTGCAGTACTTC. This translates into CSVEDRGRGVQYF. The V call is TRBV29-1, the J call TRBJ2-7, with D perhaps TRBD1 (7 bases). From germline, CDR1 is SQVTM and CDR2 ANQGSEA. CDR3 length: 13 amino acids. The V end lost 0 bases, the J end lost 9 bases, and 15 bases lay between the germline ends.

V and J are TRBV6-5 and TRBJ1-6, with D possibly matching TRBD1 (5 bases). Germline assignment: CDR1 MNHEY and CDR2 SVGAGI. CDR3 length: 13 residues. The CDR3 nucleotides are TGTGCTGCGGGGGGGTACTATAATTCACCCCTCCACTTT. This codes for CAAGGYYNSPLHF.